The entry below gives a single T cell receptor (beta chain) sequence along with its context. Its antigen is currently unknown. The record originates from a study of beta chain features in type 1 diabetes. The single heparinised draw taken from each donor contained around 100 mL of blood on average. CD4+ naive, central memory, regulatory and stem cell-like memory subsets were isolated by sorting on CD45RO/CCR7/CD25/CD127/CD95/CD27. Study conclusions and caveats: Among patients, naive, central memory and Treg TCRB repertoires appeared more similar than among healthy donors. Across all four CD4+ subsets, people with type 1 diabetes showed modestly shorter TCRB CDR3s.

The whole isolated RNA underwent reverse transcription, so sequencing captured expressed TCRB transcripts. The data were produced by immunoSEQ multiplex PCR, yet TCRdb's version contains in-frame clones alone and is incomplete. The data contain 600,000 to 700,000 clones, 13% of them seen just once; the ten biggest clones take up about 0.02%. Trimming pared 4 bases from V and 6 bases from J, leaving 24 bases between. The CDR3 is 17 amino acids. Germline CDR1 MNHNS, CDR2 SASEGT. The TCR was taken from a man younger than 30 with type 1 diabetes. The V and J genes are TRBV6-1 and TRBJ1-2; D is uncertain. The sequenced material came from naive CD4+ T cells from blood. DNA of the CDR3: TGTGCCAGCAGTGGATGGTGGCAGACCCTTCGGACGGATGGCTACACCTTC. As protein: CASSGWWQTLRTDGYTF.